This TCR beta chain was sequenced for a study of blood T cells in healthy people across ages. General study results and limits: Naive T cell percentage by flow cytometry tracked strongly with beta diversity. Per million T cells, TCR beta diversity dropped roughly linearly as age increased.

Primers used in a second PCR of about 6 to 11 cycles were a sample-barcoded 5' primer and a J-beta primer mix. Through a template-switch adaptor with 12 random nucleotides, each cDNA molecule received a tag. One entry per CDR3 protein results from TCRdb running MiXCR on the 5' RACE reads. The sample shows about 970,000 distinct CDR3 sequences, just over 50% of them seen only once. Concerning this clonotype: Its specificity is unknown. At one of its ends the junction is not consistent with the germline gene, which may arise from a read error.

The CDR3 has 15 residues. The germline V gene has CDR1 SGHRS and CDR2 YFSETQ. Healthy Caucasians from Russia aged roughly 6 to 95 served as donors. Sequences were obtained from blood. The chain couples TRBV5-1 to TRBJ2-1; possible D gene TRBD2, 6 bases. This clonotype originated in a woman aged 60-75 years in good health. Here the CDR3 reads CTSSSGTFLYNEQFF. The CDR3 region has the DNA TGCACCAGCAGCTCCGGGACTTTCCTATACAATGAGCAGTTCTTC.